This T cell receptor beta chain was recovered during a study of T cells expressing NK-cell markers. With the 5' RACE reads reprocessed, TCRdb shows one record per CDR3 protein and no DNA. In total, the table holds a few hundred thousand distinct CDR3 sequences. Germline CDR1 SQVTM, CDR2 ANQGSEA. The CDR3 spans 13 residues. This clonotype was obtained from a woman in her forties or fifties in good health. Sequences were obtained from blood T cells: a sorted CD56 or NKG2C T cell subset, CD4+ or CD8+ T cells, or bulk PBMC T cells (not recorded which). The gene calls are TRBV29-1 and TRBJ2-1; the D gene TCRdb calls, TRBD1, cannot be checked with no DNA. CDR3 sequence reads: CSVDPPTNNEQFF.